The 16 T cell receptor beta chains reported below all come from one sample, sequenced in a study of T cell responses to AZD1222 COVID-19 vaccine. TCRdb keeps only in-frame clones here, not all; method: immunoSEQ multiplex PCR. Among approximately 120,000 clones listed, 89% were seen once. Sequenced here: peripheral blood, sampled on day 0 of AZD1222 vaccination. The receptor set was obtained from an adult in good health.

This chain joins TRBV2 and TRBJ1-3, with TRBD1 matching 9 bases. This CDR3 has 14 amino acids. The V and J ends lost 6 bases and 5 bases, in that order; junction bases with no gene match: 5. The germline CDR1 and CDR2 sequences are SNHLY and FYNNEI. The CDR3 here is CASSGQGKRNTIYF. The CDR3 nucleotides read TGTGCCAGCAGCGGACAGGGGAAGAGAAACACCATATATTTT.

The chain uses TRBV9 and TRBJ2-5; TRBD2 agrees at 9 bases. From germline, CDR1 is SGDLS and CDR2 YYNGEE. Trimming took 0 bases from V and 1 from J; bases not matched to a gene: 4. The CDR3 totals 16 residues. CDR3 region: CASSVGGSGGQETQYF. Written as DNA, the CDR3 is TGTGCCAGCAGCGTAGGAGGTAGCGGGGGCCAAGAGACCCAGTACTTC.

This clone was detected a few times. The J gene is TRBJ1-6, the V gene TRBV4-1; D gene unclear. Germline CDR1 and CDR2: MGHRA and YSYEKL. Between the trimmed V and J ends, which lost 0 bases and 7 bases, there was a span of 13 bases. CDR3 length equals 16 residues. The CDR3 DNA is TGCGCCAGCAGCCAAGAGGGAGTGCGGAAAAATTCACCCCTCCACTTT. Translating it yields CASSQEGVRKNSPLHF.

CDR3 nucleotides: TGTGCCATCAACCGTCAACAGGGCGGTGAGGGCTACACCTTC. It yields the protein CAINRQQGGEGYTF. This chain links TRBV10-3 with TRBJ1-2; tentatively, D is TRBD1 (6 bases). Trimming stripped 7 bases from V and 8 bases from J, with 20 bases between. The CDR3 is made up of 14 amino acids. CDR1 is ENHRY, CDR2 SYGVKD, per germline.

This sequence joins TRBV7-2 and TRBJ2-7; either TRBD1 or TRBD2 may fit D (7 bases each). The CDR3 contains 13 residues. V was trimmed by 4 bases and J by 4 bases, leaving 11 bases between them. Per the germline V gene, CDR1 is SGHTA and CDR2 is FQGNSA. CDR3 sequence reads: CASSSGGVYEQYF. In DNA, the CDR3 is TGTGCCAGCAGCTCAGGGGGGGTGTACGAGCAGTACTTC. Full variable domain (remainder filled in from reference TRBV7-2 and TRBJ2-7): GAGVSQSPSNKVTEKGKDVELRCDPISGHTALYWYRQSLGQGLEFLIYFQGNSAPDKSGLPSDRFSAERTGGSVSTLTIQRTQQEDSAVYLCASSSGGVYEQYFGPGTRLTVT.

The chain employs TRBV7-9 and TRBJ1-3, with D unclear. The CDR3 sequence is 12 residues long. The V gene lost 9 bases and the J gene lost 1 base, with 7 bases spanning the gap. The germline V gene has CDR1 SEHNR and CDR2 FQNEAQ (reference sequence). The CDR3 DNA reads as TGTGCCAGAGGAGGGTCTGGAAACACCATATATTTT. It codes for CARGGSGNTIYF.

The CDR3 DNA follows: TGCGCCAGCAGTGCGCGAGATTATGGCTACACCTTC. Translated: CASSARDYGYTF. The chain links TRBV10-2 to TRBJ1-2, with D unclear. The CDR3 sequence is 12 residues long. The germline V gene encodes CDR1 WSHSY and CDR2 SAAADI. V was shortened by 4 bases and J by 5 bases, with 8 bases between the two germline ends.

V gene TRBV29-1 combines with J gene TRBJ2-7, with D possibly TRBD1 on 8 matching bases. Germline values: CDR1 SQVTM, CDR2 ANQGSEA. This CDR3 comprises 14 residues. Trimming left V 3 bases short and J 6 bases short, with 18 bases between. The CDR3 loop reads CSVDGGDRQGEQYF. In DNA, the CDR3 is TGCAGCGTTGATGGGGGGGACAGGCAGGGCGAGCAGTACTTC.

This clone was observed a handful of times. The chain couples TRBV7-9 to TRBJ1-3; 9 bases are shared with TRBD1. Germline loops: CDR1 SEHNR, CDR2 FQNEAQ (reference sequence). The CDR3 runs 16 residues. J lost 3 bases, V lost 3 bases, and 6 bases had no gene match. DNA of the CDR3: TGTGCCAGCAGCTTGATACAGGGGGCGTTTGGAAACACCATATATTTT. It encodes CASSLIQGAFGNTIYF.

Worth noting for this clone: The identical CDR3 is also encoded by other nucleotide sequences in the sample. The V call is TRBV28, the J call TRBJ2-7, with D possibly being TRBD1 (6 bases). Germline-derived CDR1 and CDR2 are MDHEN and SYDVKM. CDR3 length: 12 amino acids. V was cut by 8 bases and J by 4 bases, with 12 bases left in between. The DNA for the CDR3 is TGTGCCAGCGGCCTACAGGGATACGAGCAGTACTTC. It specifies CASGLQGYEQYF.

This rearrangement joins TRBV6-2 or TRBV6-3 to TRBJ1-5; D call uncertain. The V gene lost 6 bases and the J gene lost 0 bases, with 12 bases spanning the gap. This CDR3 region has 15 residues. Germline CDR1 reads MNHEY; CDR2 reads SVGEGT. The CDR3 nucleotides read TGTGCCAGCAGCAAGAGCCGGAGTAGCAATCAGCCCCAGCATTTT. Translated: CASSKSRSSNQPQHF.

CDR3: CASSPRDYHNEQFF. The CDR3, as DNA: TGTGCCAGCAGCCCGCGGGACTACCACAATGAGCAGTTCTTC. This chain joins TRBV7-9 and TRBJ2-1, with 7 bases identical to TRBD2. The CDR3 loop spans 14 amino acids. Germline V CDR1 and CDR2: SEHNR, FQNEAQ (reference sequence). The trim removed 5 bases at V and 5 bases at J, leaving 6 bases unmatched.

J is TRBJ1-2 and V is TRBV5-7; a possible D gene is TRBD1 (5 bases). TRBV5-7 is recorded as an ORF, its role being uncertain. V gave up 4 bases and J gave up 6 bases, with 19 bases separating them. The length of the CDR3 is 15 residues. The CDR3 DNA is TGTGCCAGCAGCCCAGGGATGACTGGGATAAATGGCTACACCTTC. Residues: CASSPGMTGINGYTF.

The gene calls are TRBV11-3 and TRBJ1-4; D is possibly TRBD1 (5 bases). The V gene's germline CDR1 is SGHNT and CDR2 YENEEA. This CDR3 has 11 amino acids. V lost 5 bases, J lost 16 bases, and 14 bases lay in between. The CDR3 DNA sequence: TGTGCCAGCAGCCTGGACATTCGGTCGTTTTTT. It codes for CASSLDIRSFF.

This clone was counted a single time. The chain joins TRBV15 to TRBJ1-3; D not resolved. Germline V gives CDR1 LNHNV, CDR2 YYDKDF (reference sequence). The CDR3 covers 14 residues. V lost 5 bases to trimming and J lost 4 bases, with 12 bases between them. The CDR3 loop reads CATSRLGSGNTIYF. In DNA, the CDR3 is TGTGCCACCAGCCGCCTTGGCTCCGGAAACACCATATATTTT.

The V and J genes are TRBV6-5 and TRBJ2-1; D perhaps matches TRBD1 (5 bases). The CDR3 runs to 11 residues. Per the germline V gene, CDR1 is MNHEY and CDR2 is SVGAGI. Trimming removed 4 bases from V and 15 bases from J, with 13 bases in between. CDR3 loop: CASSSPGQGFF. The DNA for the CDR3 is TGTGCCAGCAGTTCCCCGGGCCAGGGGTTCTTC.